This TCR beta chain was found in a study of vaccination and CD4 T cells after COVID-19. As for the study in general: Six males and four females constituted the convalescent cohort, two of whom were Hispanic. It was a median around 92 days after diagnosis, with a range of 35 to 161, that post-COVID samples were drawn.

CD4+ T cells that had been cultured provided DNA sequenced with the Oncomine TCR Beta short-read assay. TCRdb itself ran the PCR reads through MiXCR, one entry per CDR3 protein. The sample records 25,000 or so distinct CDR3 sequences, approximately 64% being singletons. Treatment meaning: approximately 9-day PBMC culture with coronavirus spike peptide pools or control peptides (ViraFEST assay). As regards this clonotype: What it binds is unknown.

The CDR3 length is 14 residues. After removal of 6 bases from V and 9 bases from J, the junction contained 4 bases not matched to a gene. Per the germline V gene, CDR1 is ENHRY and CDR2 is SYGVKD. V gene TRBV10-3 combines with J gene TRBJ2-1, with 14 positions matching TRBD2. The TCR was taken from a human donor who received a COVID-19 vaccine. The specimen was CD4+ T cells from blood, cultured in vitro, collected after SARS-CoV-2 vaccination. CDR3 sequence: CAIRNGTSGGEQFF. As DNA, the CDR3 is TGTGCCATCAGAAACGGGACTAGCGGGGGTGAGCAGTTCTTC.